This T cell receptor beta chain is drawn from a study of cytomegalovirus exposure and HLA in healthy donors. Study-wide context: HLA-typed donors contributed about 85 million unique TCRs, which were held in an early data release.

The CDR3 length is 15 residues. Per the germline V gene, CDR1 is SGHVS and CDR2 is FQNEAQ. Trimming took off 1 base at V and 2 bases at J, with 12 bases between the two ends. This clone was detected a few times. Its antigen is as yet unknown. The PCR was carried out with 60 Vbeta primers and 13 Jbeta primers. The protocol was immunoSEQ multiplex PCR, while the TCRdb copy is restricted to in-frame clones and leaves out a portion. Among 160,000 or so clones listed, 65% to 85% were seen once. Notes on the study in general: Presence/absence results assume similar sequencing depth per donor, which may not hold. Reportedly, diagnosis of cytomegalovirus status by the classifier showed high specificity and sensitivity.

The chain employs TRBV7-8 and TRBJ2-7; D gene ambiguous. Specimen: PBMCs. This clonotype was sampled from a man aged 55 to 70 in good health and CMV-seronegative. CDR3 nucleotide sequence: TGTGCCAGCAGCTTAGGGCCAGGTGTTCCCTACGAGCAGTACTTC. It specifies CASSLGPGVPYEQYF.